Sequencing of this TCR beta chain was carried out in a study of T cells in localized non-small cell lung cancer. Libraries were prepared by immunoSEQ multiplex PCR; TCRdb keeps only in-frame clonotypes and omits some of them. Of almost 40,000 clones listed, roughly 83% are singletons. The source was PBMCs, collected before any cancer treatment. This receptor was obtained from a woman between 40 and 69 years old with stage II squamous cell lung carcinoma.

The chain's CDR3 is CASTPGAANTEAFF. The CDR3 DNA reads as TGCGCCAGCACCCCTGGAGCAGCCAACACTGAAGCTTTCTTT. The rearrangement uses TRBV10-2 and TRBJ1-1, with D unresolved. In germline, CDR1 is WSHSY, CDR2 SAAADI. This CDR3 is built from 14 residues. V was shortened by 7 bases and J by 2 bases, with 14 bases between the two germline ends.